What follows describes a single TCR beta chain. This entry is derived from a study of blood T cell repertoires in COVID-19. Study overall: Acute-phase and convalescent COVID-19 samples originated in the United States, Italy and Spain. Sample material is recorded as cDNA or gDNA derived from T cells, B-cell-depleted T cells, or PBMCs.

Method: immunoSEQ multiplex PCR; TCRdb's copy keeps in-frame clones and lacks some. This repertoire shows roughly 100,000 clones, more than 85% found once; its top ten account for around 5.8%. CDR1 is LNHDA, CDR2 SQIVND, per germline (reference sequence). V was trimmed by 3 bases and J by 1 base, leaving 13 bases between them. There are 15 residues in the CDR3. The material sequenced was peripheral blood. The TCR was taken from a human donor in a cohort sampled during active COVID-19. The rearrangement links TRBV19 to TRBJ2-7, with D possibly being TRBD2 (5 bases). CDR3 bases: TGTGCCAGTAGTATGCAGCCAGGAGGATCCTACGAGCAGTACTTC. Its protein product is CASSMQPGGSYEQYF.